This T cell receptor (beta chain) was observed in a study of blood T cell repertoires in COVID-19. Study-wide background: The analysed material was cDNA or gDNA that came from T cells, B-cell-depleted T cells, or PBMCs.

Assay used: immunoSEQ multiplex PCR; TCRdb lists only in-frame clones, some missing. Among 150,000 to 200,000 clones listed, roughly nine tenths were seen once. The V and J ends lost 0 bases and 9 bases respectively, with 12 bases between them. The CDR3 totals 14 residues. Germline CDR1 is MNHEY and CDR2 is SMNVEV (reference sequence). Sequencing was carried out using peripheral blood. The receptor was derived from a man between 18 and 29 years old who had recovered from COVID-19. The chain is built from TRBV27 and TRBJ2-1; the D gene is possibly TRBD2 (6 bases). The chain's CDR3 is CASSLSGGRSEQFF. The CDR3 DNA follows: TGTGCCAGCAGTTTATCGGGAGGTCGGAGTGAGCAGTTCTTC.